This TCR beta chain was retrieved from a study of cytomegalovirus exposure and HLA in healthy donors. Study-wide findings and caveats: As immune exposure information, only CMV serostatus was available. Overall, approximately 150 TCR beta chains were annotated as cytomegalovirus-associated.

This PCR relied on a set of 60 Vbeta primers and 13 Jbeta primers. TCRdb keeps only in-frame clones here, not all; method: immunoSEQ multiplex PCR. The table includes 250,000 to 300,000 clones, approximately 84% detected once. There are 15 residues in the CDR3. Losses at the gene ends were 3 bases for V and 6 bases for J; bases not matched to a gene: 7. Looked up from germline, CDR1 is ENHRY and CDR2 is SYGVKD. Each of the donors was a healthy bone marrow donor. Though nominally healthy at sampling, donors likely had unrecorded immune exposures. On this clone: The antigen remains undetermined.

This TCR came from a woman in her forties in good health and CMV-seropositive. Sequenced material: PBMCs. This chain uses TRBV10-3 with TRBJ1-2; TRBD1 aligns across 10 bases. CDR3 sequence (DNA): TGTGCCATCAGTGACAGTCCGACAGGGGGCGATGGCTACACCTTC. It yields the protein CAISDSPTGGDGYTF.